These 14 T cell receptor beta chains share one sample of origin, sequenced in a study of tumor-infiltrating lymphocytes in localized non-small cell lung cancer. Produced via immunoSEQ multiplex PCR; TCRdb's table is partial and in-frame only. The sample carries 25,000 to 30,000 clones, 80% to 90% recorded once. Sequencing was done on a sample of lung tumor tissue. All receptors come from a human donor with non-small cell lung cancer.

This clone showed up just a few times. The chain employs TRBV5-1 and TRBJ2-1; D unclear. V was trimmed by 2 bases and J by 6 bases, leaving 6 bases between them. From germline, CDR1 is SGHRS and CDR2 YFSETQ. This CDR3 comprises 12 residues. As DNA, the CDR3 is TGCGCCAGCAGCTTTTTGGGCAATGAGCAGTTCTTC. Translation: CASSFLGNEQFF.

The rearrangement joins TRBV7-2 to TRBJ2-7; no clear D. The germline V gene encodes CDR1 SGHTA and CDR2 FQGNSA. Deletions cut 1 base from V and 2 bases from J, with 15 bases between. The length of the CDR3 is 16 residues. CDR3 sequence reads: CASSLGARFQTYEQYF. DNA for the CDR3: TGTGCCAGCAGCTTAGGGGCCCGTTTCCAGACCTACGAGCAGTACTTC.

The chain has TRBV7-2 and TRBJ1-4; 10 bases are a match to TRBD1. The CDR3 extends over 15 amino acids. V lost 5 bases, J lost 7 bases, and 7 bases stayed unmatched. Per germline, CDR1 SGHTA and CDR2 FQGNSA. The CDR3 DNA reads TGTGCCAGCAGCCCTCGGGGACAGGGGAGTGAAAAACTGTTTTTT. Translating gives CASSPRGQGSEKLFF.

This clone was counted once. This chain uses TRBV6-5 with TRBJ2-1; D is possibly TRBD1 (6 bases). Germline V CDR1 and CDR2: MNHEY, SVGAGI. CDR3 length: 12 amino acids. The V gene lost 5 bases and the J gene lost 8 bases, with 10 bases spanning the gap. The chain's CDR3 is CASSAQGDEQFF. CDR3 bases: TGTGCCAGCAGTGCACAGGGCGATGAGCAGTTCTTC.

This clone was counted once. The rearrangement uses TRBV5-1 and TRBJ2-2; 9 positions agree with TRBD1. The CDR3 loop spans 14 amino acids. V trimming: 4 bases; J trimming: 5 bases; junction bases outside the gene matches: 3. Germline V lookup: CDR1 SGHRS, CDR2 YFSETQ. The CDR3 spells CASSPGQGTGELFF. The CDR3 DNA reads TGCGCCAGCAGCCCGGGACAGGGAACCGGGGAGCTGTTTTTT.

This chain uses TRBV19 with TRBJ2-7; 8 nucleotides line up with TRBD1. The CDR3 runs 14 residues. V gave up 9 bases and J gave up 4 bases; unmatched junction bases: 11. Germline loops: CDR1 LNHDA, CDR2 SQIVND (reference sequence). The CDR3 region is CASNSGDRPYEQYF. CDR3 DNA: TGTGCCAGCAACTCGGGGGACAGGCCTTACGAGCAGTACTTC.

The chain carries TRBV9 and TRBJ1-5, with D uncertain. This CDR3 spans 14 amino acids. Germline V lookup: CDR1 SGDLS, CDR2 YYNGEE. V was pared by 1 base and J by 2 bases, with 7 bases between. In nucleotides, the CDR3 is TGTGCCAGCAGCGTAATGCCGGGCAATCAGCCCCAGCATTTT. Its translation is CASSVMPGNQPQHF.

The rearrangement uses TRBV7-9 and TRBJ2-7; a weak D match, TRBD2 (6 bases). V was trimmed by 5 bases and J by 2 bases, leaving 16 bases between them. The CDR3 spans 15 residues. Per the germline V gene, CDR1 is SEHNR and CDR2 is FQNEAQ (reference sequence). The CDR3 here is CASSPRGIGTYEQYF. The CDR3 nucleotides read TGTGCCAGCAGCCCTCGGGGGATCGGAACCTACGAGCAGTACTTC.

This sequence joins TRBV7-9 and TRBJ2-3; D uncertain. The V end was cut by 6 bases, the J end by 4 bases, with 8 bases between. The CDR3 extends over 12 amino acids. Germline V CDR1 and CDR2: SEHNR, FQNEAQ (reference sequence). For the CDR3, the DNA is TGTGCCAGCAGGCGTGGGTCAGATACGCAGTATTTT. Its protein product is CASRRGSDTQYF.

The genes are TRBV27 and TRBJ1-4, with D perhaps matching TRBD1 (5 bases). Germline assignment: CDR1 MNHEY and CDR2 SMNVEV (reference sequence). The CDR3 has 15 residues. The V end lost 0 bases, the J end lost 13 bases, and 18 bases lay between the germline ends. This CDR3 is CASSLSQGRNQRLFF. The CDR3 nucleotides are TGTGCCAGCAGTTTATCTCAGGGACGGAATCAAAGACTGTTTTTT.

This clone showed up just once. The CDR3 here is CASSYSGTGGGYGYTF. In DNA form, the CDR3 reads TGTGCCAGCAGTTACTCCGGGACAGGGGGCGGCTATGGCTACACCTTC. The chain is built from TRBV6-5 and TRBJ1-2; 12 bases agree with TRBD1. The CDR3 is 16 amino acids. Germline V lookup: CDR1 MNHEY, CDR2 SVGAGI. With 0 bases clipped from V and 4 bases from J, the junction kept 3 bases outside the gene matches.

CDR3 DNA sequence: TGTGCCAGCAGATATCTCCGGGTGAACACTGAAGCTTTCTTT. Translating it yields CASRYLRVNTEAFF. The chain is built from TRBV11-2 and TRBJ1-1; D is undetermined. Germline V gives CDR1 SGHAT, CDR2 FQNNGV. CDR3 size: 14 residues. V gave up 6 bases and J gave up 0 bases, with 11 bases separating them.

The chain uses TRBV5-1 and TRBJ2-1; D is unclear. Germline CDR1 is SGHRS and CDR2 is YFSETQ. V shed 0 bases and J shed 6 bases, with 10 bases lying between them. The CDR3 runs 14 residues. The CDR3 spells CASSLATQRNEQFF. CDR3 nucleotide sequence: TGCGCCAGCAGCTTGGCGACACAGCGCAATGAGCAGTTCTTC.

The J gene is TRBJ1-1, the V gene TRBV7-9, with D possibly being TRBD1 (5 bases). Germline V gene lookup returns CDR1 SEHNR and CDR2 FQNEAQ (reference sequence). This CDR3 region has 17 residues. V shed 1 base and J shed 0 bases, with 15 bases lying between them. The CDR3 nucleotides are TGTGCCAGCAGCTTAGTGTGGGGGACCAACATGAACACTGAAGCTTTCTTT. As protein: CASSLVWGTNMNTEAFF.